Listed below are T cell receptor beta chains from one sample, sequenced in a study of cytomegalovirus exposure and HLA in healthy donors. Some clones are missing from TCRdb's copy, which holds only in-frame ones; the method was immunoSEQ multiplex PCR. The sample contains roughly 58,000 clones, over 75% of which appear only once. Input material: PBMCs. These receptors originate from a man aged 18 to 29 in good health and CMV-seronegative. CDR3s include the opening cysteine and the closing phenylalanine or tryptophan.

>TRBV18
CASSPRGEEKLFF
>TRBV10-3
CAISRGLLSNQPQHF
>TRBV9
CASSVGGRRNSYQETQYF
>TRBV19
CASSPRTSGSLVYEQYF
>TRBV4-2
CASSQDTGTGEREQFF
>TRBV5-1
CASSLGQGRPYNEQFF
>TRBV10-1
CASSEQGNTGELFF
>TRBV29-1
CSVGWAGNEKLFF
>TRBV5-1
CASSPDRGATGELFF
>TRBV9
CASSAEVGVWDSLYNEQFF
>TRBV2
CASSEQTGRPFTDTQYF
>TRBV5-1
CASSPTGDSFNEQYF